This is a list of T cell receptor beta chains from one sample in a study of blood T cells in healthy people across ages. TCRdb processed the 5' RACE reads anew with MiXCR; each CDR3 protein has one entry. This sample yields 1,100,000 or so distinct CDR3 sequences, of which more than 40% are seen a single time; about 20% belongs to the top ten. Sequencing was performed on blood. All receptors come from a woman aged 55 to 70 in good health. CDR3s include the opening cysteine and the closing phenylalanine or tryptophan. A D gene is named only where the DNA matches it firmly. Clone sizes are given selectively: once, few, many, or a class where the clone is expanded.

clone_size cdr3_length d_call j_call v_call cdr3_nt cdr3_aa
- 15 TRBD2 TRBJ2-3 TRBV7-2 TGTGCCAGCAGCTTAGCGGGACTATCTAAAGATACGCAGTATTTT CASSLAGLSKDTQYF
- 13 - TRBJ2-7 TRBV20-1 TGCAGTGCTAGGGACTTGGACTTATACGAGCAGTACTTC CSARDLDLYEQYF
- 14 - TRBJ2-7 TRBV12-5 TGTGCTAGCGCCGGAGGGCCCGGTTCCTACGAGCAGTACTTC CASAGGPGSYEQYF
once 15 - TRBJ1-2 TRBV20-1 TGCAGTGCTAGGAGAACAGGGCGAATTAACTATGGCTACACCTTC CSARRTGRINYGYTF
- 16 - TRBJ1-5 TRBV4-1 TGCGCCAGCAGCCAGTCTTGGGGAGAGAGCAATCAGCCCCAGCATTTT CASSQSWGESNQPQHF
- 12 - TRBJ2-5 TRBV20-1 TGCAGTGCTAGAAGGTCCTCAGAGACCCAGTACTTC CSARRSSETQYF
- 16 - TRBJ2-1 TRBV10-3 TGTGCCATCAGCAAGAGGAAGGACCCAAAGAAGCATGAGCAGTTCTTC CAISKRKDPKKHEQFF
- 16 - TRBJ1-1 TRBV11-2 TGTGCCAGCAGCTTAGCCGGGGTCGGGGTGGGCGCTGAAGCTTTCTTT CASSLAGVGVGAEAFF
- 13 TRBD1 TRBJ2-1 TRBV28 TGTGCCAGCGCGGACAGGGGTTTCAATGAGCAGTTCTTC CASADRGFNEQFF
few 15 - TRBJ2-1 TRBV9 TGTGCCAGCAGCGTAGGAGCGAACCCCTACAATGAGCAGTTCTTC CASSVGANPYNEQFF
- 14 TRBD1 TRBJ2-7 TRBV30 TGTGCCTGTACCGCCGGGACAGGGTGGTACGAGCAGTACTTC CACTAGTGWYEQYF
- 18 TRBD2 TRBJ2-3 TRBV7-2 TGTGCCAGCAGCTTAGTTAGTCTAGCGGGAGGGACCCCCTACGAGCAGTACTTT CASSLVSLAGGTPYEQYF
- 14 - TRBJ2-7 TRBV7-9 TGTGCCAGCAGCTCCACAGGGAGGAGGAACGAGCAGTACTTC CASSSTGRRNEQYF
- 15 - TRBJ2-1 TRBV9 TGTGCCAGCAGCGTAGTCGCTAGCTTGGGCGGTGAGCAGTTCTTC CASSVVASLGGEQFF
- 16 TRBD1 TRBJ1-1 TRBV9 TGTGCCAGCAGCGTGGGGGACAGGGGAGGGGGCACTGAAGCTTTCTTT CASSVGDRGGGTEAFF
- 17 - TRBJ2-3 TRBV7-6 TGTGCCAGCAGCTCAAGCTACCGGGACCCTCGTAAGGATACGCAGTATTTT CASSSSYRDPRKDTQYF
- 15 - TRBJ2-3 TRBV20-1 TGCAGTGCTGGAGCGCTGTCACGGAGCACAGATACGCAGTATTTT CSAGALSRSTDTQYF
- 18 TRBD1 TRBJ2-3 TRBV12-3/TRBV12-4 TGTGCCAGCAGTTTAGGACAGGGGATCTCACGGCCCACAGATACGCAGTATTTT CASSLGQGISRPTDTQYF
- 17 TRBD2 TRBJ2-5 TRBV3-1 TGTGCCAGCAGCCAAGATGAAGGACTAGCGGGACTAGAGACCCAGTACTTC CASSQDEGLAGLETQYF
- 18 TRBD2 TRBJ2-7 TRBV28 TGTGCCAGCAGTTCGCCTAGCGGGGACACCCTGAGCTCCTACGAGCAGTACTTC CASSSPSGDTLSSYEQYF
few 16 TRBD2 TRBJ2-1 TRBV29-1 TGCAGCGTTGATAGGGGACTAGCGTTTAGCCACAATGAGCAGTTCTTC CSVDRGLAFSHNEQFF
- 15 TRBD2 TRBJ2-5 TRBV6-5 TGTGCCAGCAGGCCCCTAGCGGGAGGTTCAGAGACCCAGTACTTC CASRPLAGGSETQYF
few 13 - TRBJ1-2 TRBV15 TGTGCCACCCGAACCATGGGAGACTATGGCTACACCTTC CATRTMGDYGYTF
few 13 - TRBJ2-7 TRBV4-1 TGCGCCAGAGCCAGGACCAGCAACTACGAGCAGTACTTC CARARTSNYEQYF
few 13 - TRBJ2-1 TRBV28 TGTGCCAGCAGTTTATCTGGGACCAATGAGCAGTTCTTC CASSLSGTNEQFF
- 14 TRBD1 TRBJ2-3 TRBV9 TGTGCCAGCAGCGGGCCGGGACAGGGAAGGAATCCGTATTTT CASSGPGQGRNPYF
few 17 - TRBJ2-3 TRBV12-3/TRBV12-4 TGTGCCAGCAGTTCCCCGTTTGGCAGGGATGGTACAGATACGCAGTATTTT CASSSPFGRDGTDTQYF
- 17 - TRBJ1-2 TRBV28 TGTGCCAGCACTACGGCAGGCTGGGACAACCTTAACTATGGCTACACCTTC CASTTAGWDNLNYGYTF
- 14 - TRBJ1-2 TRBV6-1 TGTGCCAGCAGTGAAGGGCAGGTGGGCTATGGCTACACCTTC CASSEGQVGYGYTF
- 17 TRBD1 TRBJ2-7 TRBV7-9 TGTGCCAGCAGCTTGTTCAAACCGGGACAGGGGGACTACGAGCAGTACTTC CASSLFKPGQGDYEQYF
- 14 TRBD1 TRBJ2-7 TRBV15 TGCGCCACCAGCGCTAACAGGGGGAACTACGAGCAGTACTTC CATSANRGNYEQYF
- 15 - TRBJ1-5 TRBV3-1 TGTGCCAGCAGCCAAGGTCCGCAGGGCAATCAGCCCCAGCATTTT CASSQGPQGNQPQHF
- 16 - TRBJ2-3 TRBV27 TGTGCCAGCAGTTTTGGTTCTTCTCGGTCGGAGGATACGCAGTATTTT CASSFGSSRSEDTQYF
few 16 - TRBJ2-3 TRBV18 TGTGCCAGCTCACCTAGGACCGACAGTAGCACAGATACGCAGTATTTT CASSPRTDSSTDTQYF
- 15 TRBD1 TRBJ1-2 TRBV9 TGTGCCAGCAGCTCCCGGACAGGGCCCAACTATGGCTACACCTTC CASSSRTGPNYGYTF
- 12 TRBD1 TRBJ2-1 TRBV6-2/TRBV6-3 TGTGCCAGCAGCGGACAGGGGCATGAGCAGTTCTTC CASSGQGHEQFF
- 15 TRBD1 TRBJ2-2 TRBV7-7 TGTACCAGCAGCTCGGGACAGGGTAACACCGGGGAGCTGTTTTTT CTSSSGQGNTGELFF
- 15 - TRBJ1-2 TRBV4-1 TGCGCCAGCAGCCAAGACGGGGGGCGATTTGATGGCTACACCTTC CASSQDGGRFDGYTF
- 12 - TRBJ2-7 TRBV28 TGTGCCAGCAGGACCAAACCCTACGAGCAGTACTTC CASRTKPYEQYF
- 16 - TRBJ2-4 TRBV6-2/TRBV6-3 TGTGCCAGCAGTTCTGGACGACAGCTAGCCAAAAACATTCAGTACTTC CASSSGRQLAKNIQYF